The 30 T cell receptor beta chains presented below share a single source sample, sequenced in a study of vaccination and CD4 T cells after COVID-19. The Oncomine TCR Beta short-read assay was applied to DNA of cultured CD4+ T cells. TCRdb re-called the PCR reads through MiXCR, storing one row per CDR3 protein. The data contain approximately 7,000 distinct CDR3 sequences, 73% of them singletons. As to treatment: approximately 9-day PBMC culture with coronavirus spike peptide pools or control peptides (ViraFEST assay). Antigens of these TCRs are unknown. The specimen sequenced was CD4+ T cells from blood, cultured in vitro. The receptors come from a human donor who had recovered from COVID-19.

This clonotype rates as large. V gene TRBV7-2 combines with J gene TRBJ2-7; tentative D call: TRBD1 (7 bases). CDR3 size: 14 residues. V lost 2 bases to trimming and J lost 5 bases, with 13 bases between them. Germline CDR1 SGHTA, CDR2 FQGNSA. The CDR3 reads CASSLIQGGHEQYF. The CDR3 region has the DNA TGTGCCAGCAGCTTAATTCAGGGGGGCCACGAGCAGTACTTC.

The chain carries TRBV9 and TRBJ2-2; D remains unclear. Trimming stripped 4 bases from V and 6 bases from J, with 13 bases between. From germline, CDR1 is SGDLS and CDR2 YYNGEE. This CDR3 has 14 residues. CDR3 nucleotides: TGTGCCAGCAGCCCCGAGAGGCGGTCCGGGGAGCTGTTTTTT. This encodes CASSPERRSGELFF.

The CDR3 sequence: CSAAKETQYF. The DNA for the CDR3 is TGCAGTGCCGCCAAAGAGACCCAGTACTTC. The V call is TRBV20-1, the J call TRBJ2-5; D is unresolved. CDR3 length equals 10 residues. Trimming took 6 bases from V and 3 from J, leaving 5 bases between them. From germline, CDR1 is DFQATT and CDR2 SNEGSKA (reference sequence).

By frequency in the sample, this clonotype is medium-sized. This CDR3 is CASSRGRTSPLHF. Written as DNA, the CDR3 is TGTGCCAGCAGCCGCGGACGAACTTCACCCCTCCACTTT. V gene TRBV7-9 combines with J gene TRBJ1-6; D unclear. CDR1 is SEHNR, CDR2 FQNEAQ, per germline (reference sequence). The V and J ends lost 5 bases and 9 bases respectively, with 11 bases between them. This CDR3 is built from 13 residues.

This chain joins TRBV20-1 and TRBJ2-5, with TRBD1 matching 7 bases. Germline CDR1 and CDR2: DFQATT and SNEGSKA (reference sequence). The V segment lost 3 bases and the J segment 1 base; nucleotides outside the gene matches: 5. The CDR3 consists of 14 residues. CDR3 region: CSASTGTAQETQYF. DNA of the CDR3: TGCAGTGCTAGTACGGGGACAGCCCAAGAGACCCAGTACTTC.

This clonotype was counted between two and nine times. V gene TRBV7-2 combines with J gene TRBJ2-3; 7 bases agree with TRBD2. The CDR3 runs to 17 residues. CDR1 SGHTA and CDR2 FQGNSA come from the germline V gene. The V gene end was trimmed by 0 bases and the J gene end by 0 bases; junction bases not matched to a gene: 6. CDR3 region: CASSLARLAVSTDTQYF. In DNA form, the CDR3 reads TGTGCCAGCAGCTTAGCCCGACTAGCCGTTAGCACAGATACGCAGTATTTT.

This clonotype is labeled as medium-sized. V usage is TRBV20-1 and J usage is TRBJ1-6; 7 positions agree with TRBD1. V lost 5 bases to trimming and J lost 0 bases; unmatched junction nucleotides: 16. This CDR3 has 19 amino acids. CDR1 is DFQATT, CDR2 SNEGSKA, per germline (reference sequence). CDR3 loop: CSAPQGTSPRSSYNSPLHF. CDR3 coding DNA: TGCAGTGCTCCACAGGGGACAAGTCCCAGAAGCTCCTATAATTCACCCCTCCACTTT.

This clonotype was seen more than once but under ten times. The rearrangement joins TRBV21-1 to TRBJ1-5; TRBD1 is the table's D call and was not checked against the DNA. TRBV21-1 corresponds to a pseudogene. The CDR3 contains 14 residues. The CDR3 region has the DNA TGTGCCACCCGTCAAAACAGGGTGATTCAGCCCCAGCATTTT. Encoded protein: CATRQNRVIQPQHF.

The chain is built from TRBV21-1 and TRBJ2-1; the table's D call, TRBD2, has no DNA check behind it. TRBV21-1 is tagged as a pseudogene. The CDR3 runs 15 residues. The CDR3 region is CASSTLAGSQDEQFF. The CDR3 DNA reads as TGTGCCAGCAGCACACTAGCGGGGAGCCAGGATGAGCAGTTCTTC.

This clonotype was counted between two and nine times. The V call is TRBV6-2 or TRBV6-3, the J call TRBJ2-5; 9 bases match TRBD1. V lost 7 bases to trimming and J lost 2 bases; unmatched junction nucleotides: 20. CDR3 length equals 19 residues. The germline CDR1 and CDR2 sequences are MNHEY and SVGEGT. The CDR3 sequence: CASTTGGGSKARGQETQYF. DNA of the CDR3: TGTGCCAGCACCACAGGGGGCGGCTCTAAGGCGAGGGGACAAGAGACCCAGTACTTC.

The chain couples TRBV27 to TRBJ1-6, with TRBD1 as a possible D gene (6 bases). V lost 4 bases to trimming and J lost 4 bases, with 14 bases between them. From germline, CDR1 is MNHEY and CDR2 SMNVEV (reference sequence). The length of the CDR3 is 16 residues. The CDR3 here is CASSSYYRVYNSPLHF. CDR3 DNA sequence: TGTGCCAGCAGTTCCTATTACAGGGTTTATAATTCACCCCTCCACTTT.

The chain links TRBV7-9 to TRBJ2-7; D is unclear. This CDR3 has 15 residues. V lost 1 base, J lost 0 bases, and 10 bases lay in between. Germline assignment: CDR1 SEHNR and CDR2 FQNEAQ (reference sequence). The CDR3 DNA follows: TGTGCCAGCAGCTTAGGGGCCATCACCTCCTACGAGCAGTACTTC. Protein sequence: CASSLGAITSYEQYF.

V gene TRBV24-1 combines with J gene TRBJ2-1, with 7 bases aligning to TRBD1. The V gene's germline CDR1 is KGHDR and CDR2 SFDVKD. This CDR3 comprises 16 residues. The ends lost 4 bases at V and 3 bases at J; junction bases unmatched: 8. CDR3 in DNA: TGTGCCACCAGTGAAAACAAGGGGGCACTCTACAATGAGCAGTTCTTC. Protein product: CATSENKGALYNEQFF.

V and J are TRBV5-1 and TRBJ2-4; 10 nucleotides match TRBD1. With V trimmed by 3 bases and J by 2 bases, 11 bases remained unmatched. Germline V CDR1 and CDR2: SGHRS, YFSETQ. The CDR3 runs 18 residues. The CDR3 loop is CASSSGHRDRGPKNIQYF. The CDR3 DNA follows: TGCGCCAGCAGCTCGGGCCACCGGGACAGGGGTCCCAAAAACATTCAGTACTTC.

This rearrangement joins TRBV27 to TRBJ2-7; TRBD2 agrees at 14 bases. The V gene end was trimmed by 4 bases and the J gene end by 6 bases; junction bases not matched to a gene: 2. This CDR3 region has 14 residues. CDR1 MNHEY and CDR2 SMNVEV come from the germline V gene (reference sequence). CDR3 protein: CASSSGLAGVEQYF. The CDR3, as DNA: TGTGCCAGCAGTTCGGGACTAGCGGGAGTCGAGCAGTACTTC.

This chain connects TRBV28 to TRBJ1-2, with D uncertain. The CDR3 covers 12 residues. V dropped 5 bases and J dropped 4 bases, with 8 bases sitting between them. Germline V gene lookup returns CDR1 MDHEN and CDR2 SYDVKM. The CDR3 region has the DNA TGTGCCAGCAGTCTACGGGTCTATGGCTACACCTTC. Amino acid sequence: CASSLRVYGYTF.

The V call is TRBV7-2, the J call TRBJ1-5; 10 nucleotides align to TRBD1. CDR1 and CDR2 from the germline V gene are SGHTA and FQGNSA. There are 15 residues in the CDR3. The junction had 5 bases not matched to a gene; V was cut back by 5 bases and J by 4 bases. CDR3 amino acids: CASSARTGGNQPQHF. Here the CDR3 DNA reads TGTGCCAGCAGCGCCCGGACAGGGGGAAATCAGCCCCAGCATTTT.

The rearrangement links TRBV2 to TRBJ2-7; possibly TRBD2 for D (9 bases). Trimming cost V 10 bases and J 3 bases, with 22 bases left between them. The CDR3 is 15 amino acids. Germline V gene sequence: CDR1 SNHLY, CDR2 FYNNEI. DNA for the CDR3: TGTGCCACCGGCAGGGGGCTAGCGGGAAGCTACGAGCAGTACTTC. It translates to CATGRGLAGSYEQYF.

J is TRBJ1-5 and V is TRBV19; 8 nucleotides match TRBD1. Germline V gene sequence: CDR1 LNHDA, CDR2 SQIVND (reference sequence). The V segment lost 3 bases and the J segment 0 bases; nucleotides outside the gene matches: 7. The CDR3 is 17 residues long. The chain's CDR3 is CASSISGGRVSNQPQHF. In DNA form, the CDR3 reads TGTGCCAGTAGTATTTCAGGGGGCCGGGTTAGCAATCAGCCCCAGCATTTT.

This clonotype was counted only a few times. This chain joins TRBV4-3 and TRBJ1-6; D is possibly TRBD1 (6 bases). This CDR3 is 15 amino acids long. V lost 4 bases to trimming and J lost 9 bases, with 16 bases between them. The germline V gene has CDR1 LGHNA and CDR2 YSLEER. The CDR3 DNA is TGCGCCAGCAGCCGAGGTACAGGGTCCAGTTCACCCCTCCACTTT. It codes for CASSRGTGSSSPLHF.

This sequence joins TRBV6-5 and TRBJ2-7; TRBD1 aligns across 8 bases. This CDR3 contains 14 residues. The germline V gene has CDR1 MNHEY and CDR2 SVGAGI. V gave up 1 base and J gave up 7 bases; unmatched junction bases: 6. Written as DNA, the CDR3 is TGTGCCAGCAGTTACTTGGGACAGGCGGGAGAGCAGTACTTC. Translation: CASSYLGQAGEQYF.

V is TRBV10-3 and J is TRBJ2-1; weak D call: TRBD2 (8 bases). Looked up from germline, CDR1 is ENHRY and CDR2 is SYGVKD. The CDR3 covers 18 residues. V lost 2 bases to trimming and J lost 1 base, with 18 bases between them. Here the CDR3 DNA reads TGTGCCATCAGTGAGCGGGGGGGAGGGGGCTCTTCCTACAATGAGCAGTTCTTC. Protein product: CAISERGGGGSSYNEQFF.

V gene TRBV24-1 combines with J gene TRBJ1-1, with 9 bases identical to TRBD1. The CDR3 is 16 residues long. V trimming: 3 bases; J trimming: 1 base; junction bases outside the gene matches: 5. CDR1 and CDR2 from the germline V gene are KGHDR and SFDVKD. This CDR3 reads CATSDAKQGANTEAFF. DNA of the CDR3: TGTGCCACCAGTGATGCTAAACAGGGGGCGAACACTGAAGCTTTCTTT.

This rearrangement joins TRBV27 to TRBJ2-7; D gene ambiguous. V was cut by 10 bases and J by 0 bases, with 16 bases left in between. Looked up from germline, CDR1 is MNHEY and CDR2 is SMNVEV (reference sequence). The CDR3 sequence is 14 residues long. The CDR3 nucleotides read TGTGCCACCTCAATGAGGCGGAGCTCCTACGAGCAGTACTTC. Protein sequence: CATSMRRSSYEQYF.

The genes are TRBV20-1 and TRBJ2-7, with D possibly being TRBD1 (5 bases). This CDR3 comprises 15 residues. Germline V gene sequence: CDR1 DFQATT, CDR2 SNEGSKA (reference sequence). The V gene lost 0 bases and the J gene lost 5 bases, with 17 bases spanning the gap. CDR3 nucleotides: TGCAGTGCTAGAGATCGAAGGACACAACCCCACGAGCAGTACTTC. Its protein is CSARDRRTQPHEQYF.

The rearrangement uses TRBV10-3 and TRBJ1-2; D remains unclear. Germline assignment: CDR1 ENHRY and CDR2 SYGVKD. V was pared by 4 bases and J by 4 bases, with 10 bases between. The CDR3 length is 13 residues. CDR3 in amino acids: CAISGAGVYGYTF. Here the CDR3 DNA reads TGTGCCATCAGTGGGGCAGGCGTCTATGGCTACACCTTC.

In nucleotides, the CDR3 is TGTGCCAGCAGTTTACTACCGGACAGGTTGGGTGGCTACACCTTC. The encoded protein is CASSLLPDRLGGYTF. The chain couples TRBV28 to TRBJ1-2; 7 nucleotides align to TRBD1. V was pared by 2 bases and J by 7 bases, with 10 bases of the junction left unmatched. The CDR3 is 15 amino acids. CDR1 is MDHEN and CDR2 is SYDVKM in the germline V gene.

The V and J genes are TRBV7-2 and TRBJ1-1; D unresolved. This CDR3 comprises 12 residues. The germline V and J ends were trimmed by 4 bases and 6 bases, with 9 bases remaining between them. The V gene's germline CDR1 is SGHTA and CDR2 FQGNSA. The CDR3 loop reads CASSSRPSEAFF. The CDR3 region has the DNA TGTGCCAGCAGCTCTCGACCCTCTGAAGCTTTCTTT.

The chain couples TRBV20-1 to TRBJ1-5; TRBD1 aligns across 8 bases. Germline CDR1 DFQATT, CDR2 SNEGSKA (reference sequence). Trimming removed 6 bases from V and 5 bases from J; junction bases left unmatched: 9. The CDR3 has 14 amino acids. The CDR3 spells CSALQGARDQPQHF. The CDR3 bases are TGCAGTGCGCTCCAGGGGGCGAGGGATCAGCCCCAGCATTTT.

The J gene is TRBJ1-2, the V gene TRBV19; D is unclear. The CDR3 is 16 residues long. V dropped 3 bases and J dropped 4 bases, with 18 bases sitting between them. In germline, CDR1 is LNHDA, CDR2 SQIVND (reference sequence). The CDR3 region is CASSMERAAGTYGYTF. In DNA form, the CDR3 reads TGTGCCAGTAGTATGGAGCGGGCAGCGGGAACCTATGGCTACACCTTC.